Each of the 19 T cell receptor beta chains below was sequenced from the same sample in a study of cytomegalovirus exposure and HLA in healthy donors. In the PCR, 60 Vbeta and 13 Jbeta primers were used. This table comes from immunoSEQ multiplex PCR, and its TCRdb copy is limited to in-frame clones, with some not included. This sample's table has around 60,000 clones. Sequencing was done on a sample of PBMCs. Receptors originate from a woman under 30 in good health and CMV-seronegative.

The chain is built from TRBV7-9 and TRBJ2-2; 8 bases are a match to TRBD1. The CDR3 runs 16 residues. The V gene's germline CDR1 is SEHNR and CDR2 FQNEAQ (reference sequence). V gave up 5 bases and J gave up 1 base; unmatched junction bases: 6. In DNA form, the CDR3 reads TGTGCCAGCAGCCTTCGAGGGACAGGGAACACCGGGGAGCTGTTTTTT. It is translated as CASSLRGTGNTGELFF.

V is TRBV6-5 and J is TRBJ1-1, with D possibly matching TRBD1 (6 bases). CDR3 size: 13 residues. Trimming left V 10 bases short and J 1 base short, with 13 bases between. CDR1 and CDR2 (germline): MNHEY, SVGAGI. CDR3 in amino acids: CATFGQPNTEAFF. The CDR3 nucleotides read TGTGCCACCTTCGGACAGCCGAACACTGAAGCTTTCTTT.

The CDR3 DNA reads as TGTGCCAGCAGCTACAACAGGGCCCGGAACACTGAAGCTTTCTTT. Its translation is CASSYNRARNTEAFF. The chain employs TRBV11-3 and TRBJ1-1; D possibly corresponds to TRBD1 (6 bases). Germline V gene lookup returns CDR1 SGHNT and CDR2 YENEEA. This CDR3 has 15 residues. Between the trimmed V and J ends, which lost 4 bases and 1 base, there was a span of 13 bases.

This chain links TRBV5-6 with TRBJ1-2, with TRBD1 matching 11 bases. Looked up from germline, CDR1 is SGHDT and CDR2 is YYEEEE. The ends lost 0 bases at V and 7 bases at J; junction bases unmatched: 5. The CDR3 sequence is 15 residues long. CDR3 amino acids: CASSLGTGGAGGYTF. The CDR3 DNA sequence: TGTGCCAGCAGCTTGGGGACAGGGGGCGCTGGTGGCTACACCTTC.

The V call is TRBV27, the J call TRBJ1-4; no definite D call. Looked up from germline, CDR1 is MNHEY and CDR2 is SMNVEV (reference sequence). This CDR3 comprises 15 residues. The germline V and J ends were trimmed by 5 bases and 0 bases, with 10 bases remaining between them. The CDR3 is CASSRLGTTNEKLFF. The DNA of the CDR3 is TGTGCCAGCAGTCGACTGGGTACAACTAATGAAAAACTGTTTTTT.

The gene calls are TRBV30 and TRBJ2-2; the match to TRBD2 covers 7 bases. The ends lost 4 bases at V and 2 bases at J; junction bases unmatched: 4. The CDR3 is 14 residues long. Germline-derived CDR1 and CDR2 are GTSNPN and SVGIG (reference sequence). The CDR3 sequence is CAWKAGSNTGELFF. CDR3 DNA sequence: TGTGCCTGGAAAGCGGGATCCAACACCGGGGAGCTGTTTTTT.

The chain combines TRBV4-1 with TRBJ2-7; D possibly corresponds to TRBD1 (5 bases). The germline gives CDR1 MGHRA, CDR2 YSYEKL. V lost 0 bases and J lost 3, with 12 bases in between. This CDR3 has 15 residues. CDR3 sequence reads: CASSQDSGRSYEQYF. The CDR3 bases are TGCGCCAGCAGCCAAGATTCAGGGCGCAGCTACGAGCAGTACTTC.

The CDR3 coding sequence is TGTGCCAGCACAATTGCGGGAGTAGATACGCAGTATTTT. The encoded protein is CASTIAGVDTQYF. The chain uses TRBV2 and TRBJ2-3, with TRBD2 identical over 7 bases. The CDR3 length is 13 residues. Germline lookup yields CDR1 SNHLY and CDR2 FYNNEI. With V trimmed by 7 bases and J by 5 bases, 6 bases remained unmatched.

The chain combines TRBV19 with TRBJ1-1; D remains ambiguous. The germline gives CDR1 LNHDA, CDR2 SQIVND (reference sequence). This CDR3 is built from 11 residues. The ends were cut back, 3 bases at V and 8 bases at J, with 7 bases in the middle. CDR3 nucleotides: TGTGCCAGTAGTATTCGCGTGGAAGCTTTCTTT. The encoded protein is CASSIRVEAFF.

V and J are TRBV5-1 and TRBJ2-1; TRBD2 matches at 14 bases. CDR3 length: 15 residues. The V gene's germline CDR1 is SGHRS and CDR2 YFSETQ. Trimming removed 4 bases from V and 6 bases from J; junction bases left unmatched: 3. The CDR3 protein is CASSMGLAGVNEQFF. Here the CDR3 DNA reads TGCGCCAGCAGCATGGGACTAGCGGGAGTCAATGAGCAGTTCTTC.

The chain combines TRBV28 with TRBJ2-3, with D perhaps TRBD2 (6 bases). The CDR3 sequence is 16 residues long. Looked up from germline, CDR1 is MDHEN and CDR2 is SYDVKM. Trimming cost V 7 bases and J 2 bases, with 19 bases left between them. The DNA of the CDR3 is TGTGCCAGCACCCGGGACTTATCCGCTTTCACAGATACGCAGTATTTT. It codes for CASTRDLSAFTDTQYF. Combining the CDR3 with reference TRBV28 and TRBJ2-3 gives the whole variable domain DVKVTQSSRYLVKRTGEKVFLECVQDMDHENMFWYRQDPGLGLRLIYFSYDVKMKEKGDIPEGYSVSREKKERFSLILESASTNQTSMYLCASTRDLSAFTDTQYFGPGTRLTVL.

V gene TRBV9 combines with J gene TRBJ1-1; TRBD1 is a possible D gene (5 bases). CDR3 length equals 12 residues. Per germline, CDR1 SGDLS and CDR2 YYNGEE. V lost 3 bases and J lost 11, with 14 bases in between. The CDR3 protein is CASSARAGEAFF. The CDR3 coding sequence is TGTGCCAGCAGCGCTCGCGCGGGGGAGGCTTTCTTT. The variable domain in full, with the rest retrieved from reference TRBV9 and TRBJ1-1, is DSGVTQTPKHLITATGQRVTLRCSPRSGDLSVYWYQQSLDQGLQFLIQYYNGEERAKGNILERFSAQQFPDLHSELNLSSLELGDSALYFCASSARAGEAFFGQGTRLTVV.

The chain links TRBV25-1 to TRBJ2-2; 10 nucleotides line up with TRBD2. The CDR3 runs to 18 residues. The germline V gene encodes CDR1 MGHDK and CDR2 SYGVNS. With 1 base clipped from V and 5 bases from J, the junction kept 10 bases outside the gene matches. The CDR3 DNA reads TGTGCCAGCAGTGAATCAATAGCGGGAGGCCCGGGAACCGGGGAGCTGTTTTTT. This gives the protein CASSESIAGGPGTGELFF.

The chain employs TRBV25-1 and TRBJ2-7; 10 bases are a match to TRBD1. CDR3 length: 14 residues. Germline V gene lookup returns CDR1 MGHDK and CDR2 SYGVNS. Losses at the gene ends were 4 bases for V and 3 bases for J; bases not matched to a gene: 3. CDR3 nucleotides: TGTGCCAGCAGTGGGGGACAGGGGATCTACGAGCAGTACTTC. Its translation is CASSGGQGIYEQYF.

The V and J genes are TRBV11-3 and TRBJ1-3; no definite D call. In germline, CDR1 is SGHNT, CDR2 YENEEA. V dropped 5 bases and J dropped 0 bases, with 5 bases sitting between them. This CDR3 has 13 amino acids. The CDR3: CASSPPSGNTIYF. The DNA for the CDR3 is TGTGCCAGCAGCCCTCCCTCTGGAAACACCATATATTTT.

The chain combines TRBV6-5 with TRBJ2-7; 7 bases line up with TRBD1. V shed 3 bases and J 12 bases; nucleotides not matched to a gene: 8. Looked up from germline, CDR1 is MNHEY and CDR2 is SVGAGI. There are 12 residues in the CDR3. In nucleotides, the CDR3 is TGTGCCAGCAGTTATCGGACAGGCTCGTGGTACTTC. Translating it yields CASSYRTGSWYF.

V gene TRBV2 combines with J gene TRBJ2-3, with D perhaps TRBD1 (6 bases). The CDR3 is made up of 11 amino acids. Germline loops: CDR1 SNHLY, CDR2 FYNNEI. The germline V and J ends were trimmed by 6 bases and 6 bases, with 7 bases remaining between them. The CDR3 is CASSQGDTQYF. In DNA, the CDR3 is TGTGCCAGCAGCCAGGGGGATACGCAGTATTTT. Supplemented by reference TRBV2 and TRBJ2-3, the full variable domain reads EPEVTQTPSHQVTQMGQEVILRCVPISNHLYFYWYRQILGQKVEFLVSFYNNEISEKSEIFDDQFSVERPDGSNFTLKIRSTKLEDSAMYFCASSQGDTQYFGPGTRLTVL.

The chain combines TRBV30 with TRBJ2-7, with a tentative D call TRBD1 (5 bases). Trimming stripped 3 bases from V and 4 bases from J, with 16 bases between. The germline gives CDR1 GTSNPN, CDR2 SVGIG (reference sequence). The CDR3 contains 14 residues. In DNA, the CDR3 is TGTGCCTGGAGGGAGCAGGGTGAACCTTACGAGCAGTACTTC. Its translation: CAWREQGEPYEQYF.

The rearrangement joins TRBV1 to TRBJ2-1; the D segment call TRBD1 is taken from the table without a DNA check. TRBV1 has pseudogene status. The CDR3 loop spans 17 amino acids. CDR3 bases: TGCACCAGCAGCCAGACAGGTAGCGCATGTTCCTACAATGAGCAGTTCTTC. This translates into CTSSQTGSACSYNEQFF.